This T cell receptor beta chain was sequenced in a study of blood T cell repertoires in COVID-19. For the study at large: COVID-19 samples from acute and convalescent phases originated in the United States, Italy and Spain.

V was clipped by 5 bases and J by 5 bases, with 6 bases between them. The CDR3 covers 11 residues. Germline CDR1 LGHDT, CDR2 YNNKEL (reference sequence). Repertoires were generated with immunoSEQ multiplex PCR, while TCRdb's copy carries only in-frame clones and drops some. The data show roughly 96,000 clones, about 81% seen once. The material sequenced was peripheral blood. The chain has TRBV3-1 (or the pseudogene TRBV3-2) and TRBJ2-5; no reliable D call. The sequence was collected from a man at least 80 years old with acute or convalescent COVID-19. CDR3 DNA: TGTGCCAGCAGCGTCCAGGAGACCCAGTACTTC. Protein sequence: CASSVQETQYF.